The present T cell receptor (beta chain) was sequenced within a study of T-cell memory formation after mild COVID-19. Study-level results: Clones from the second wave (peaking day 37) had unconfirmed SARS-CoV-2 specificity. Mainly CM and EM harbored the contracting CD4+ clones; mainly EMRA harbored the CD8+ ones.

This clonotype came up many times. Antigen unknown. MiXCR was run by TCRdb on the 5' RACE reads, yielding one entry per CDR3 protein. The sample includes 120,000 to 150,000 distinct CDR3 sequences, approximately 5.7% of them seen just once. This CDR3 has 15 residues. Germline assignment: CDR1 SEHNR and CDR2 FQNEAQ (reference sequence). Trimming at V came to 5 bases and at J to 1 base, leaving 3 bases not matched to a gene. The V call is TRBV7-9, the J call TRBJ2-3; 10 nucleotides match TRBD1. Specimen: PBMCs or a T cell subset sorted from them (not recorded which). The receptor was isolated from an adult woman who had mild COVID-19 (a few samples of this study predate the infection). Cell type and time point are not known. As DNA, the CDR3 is TGTGCCAGCAGCAGTGGACAGGGGGGCACAGATACGCAGTATTTT. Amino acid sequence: CASSSGQGGTDTQYF.